This TCR beta chain was documented in a study of chemoradiotherapy in HPV16-positive cancers. The overall study: Two HPV16-positive patients' cells yielded candidate HPV-specific clones and common motifs.

Measured with immunoSEQ multiplex PCR; TCRdb has only the in-frame clones, and not every one. The table has over 10,000 clones, 70% to 85% seen once. CDR1 and CDR2 (germline): SGHTA, FQGNSA. Trimming took 0 bases from V and 7 from J; bases not matched to a gene: 7. The CDR3 consists of 17 residues. Study findings and constraints: Better recurrence-free survival went with HPV-responsive T-cell expansion in HPV16-positive patients.

About this clone: As yet, its antigen is unknown.

The chain recombines TRBV7-2 with TRBJ2-1; 12 bases align to TRBD2. The sample was blood, taken from a patient who underwent chemoradiotherapy. This TCR derives from a human donor with HPV-associated anogenital cancer. The CDR3 loop reads CASSLAGLAGGQNEQFF. The DNA for the CDR3 is TGTGCCAGCAGCTTAGCGGGGCTAGCGGGGGGGCAGAATGAGCAGTTCTTC.